The present entry profiles one TCR beta chain with its context. The target antigen is unknown. This sample was taken from a study of molecular identifiers for immune sequencing clone quantification. TCRdb re-derived calls from the PCR reads in MiXCR, one entry per CDR3 protein. Of about half a million distinct CDR3 sequences listed, 20% to 25% were seen once; the top ten hold about 0.8%. Study-level points and caveats: Sizes of clones that are highly expanded could be underestimated (if identical TCR molecules share a barcode). Clones above 20 RNA copies held over 99% of effector molecules, under 1% in naive cells.

V dropped 5 bases and J dropped 1; count of bases not matched to a gene: 17. CDR3 length: 19 amino acids. Germline V gene sequence: CDR1 MNHEY, CDR2 SMNVEV (reference sequence). The source is a human donor in good health. Some libraries in this study had Jurkat cell RNA spiked in. Sequencing was done on a sample of naive CD8+ T cells from blood, with Jurkat cell RNA spiked in. Subset given: FACS-sorted CD8+CD4-CCR7+CD45RA+ naive T cells. This chain uses TRBV27 with TRBJ2-3; 8 bases map to TRBD1. The CDR3 DNA reads TGTGCCAGCAGTCTTAGCCAGGCTCAGGGGGCATGGGGCACAGATACGCAGTATTTT. It translates to CASSLSQAQGAWGTDTQYF.